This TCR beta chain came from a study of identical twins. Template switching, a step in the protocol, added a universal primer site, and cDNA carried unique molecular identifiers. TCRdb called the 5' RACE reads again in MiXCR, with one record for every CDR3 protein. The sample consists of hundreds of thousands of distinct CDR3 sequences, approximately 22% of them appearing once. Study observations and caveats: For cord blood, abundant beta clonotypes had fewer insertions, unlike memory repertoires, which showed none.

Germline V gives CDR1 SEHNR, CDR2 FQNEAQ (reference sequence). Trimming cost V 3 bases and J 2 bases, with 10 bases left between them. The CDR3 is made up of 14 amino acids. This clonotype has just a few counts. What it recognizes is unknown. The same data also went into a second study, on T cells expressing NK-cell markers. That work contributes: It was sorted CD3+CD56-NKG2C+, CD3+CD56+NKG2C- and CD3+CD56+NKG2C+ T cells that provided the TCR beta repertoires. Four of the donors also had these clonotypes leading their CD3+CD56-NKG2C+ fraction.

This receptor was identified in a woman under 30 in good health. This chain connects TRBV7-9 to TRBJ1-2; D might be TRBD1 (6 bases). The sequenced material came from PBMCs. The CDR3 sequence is CASSLYRDNYGYTF. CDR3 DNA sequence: TGTGCCAGCAGCTTGTACAGGGACAACTATGGCTACACCTTC.